A selection of T cell receptor beta chains follows, all from one sample in a study of Ad26.COV2.S vaccination and SARS-CoV-2 variants. TCRdb's copy holds only in-frame clones and misses some; the assay was immunoSEQ multiplex PCR. The table records about 680,000 clones, around 92% of them present only once. The material sequenced was peripheral blood, taken in a trial of Ad26.COV2.S vaccine versus placebo. These receptors all come from a person aged 18-60 years who received the Ad26.COV2.S COVID-19 vaccine or a placebo. The CDR3 runs from the conserved cysteine through the conserved F or W. D genes are given only for firm matches. The size of a clone is reported for some rows only, either as once, few or many, or as a class for expanded clones.

v_gene	j_gene	abundance	d_gene	CDR3aa	CDR3nt
TRBV10-3	TRBJ2-7	NA	NA	CAIRHSGRNNHEQYF	TGTGCCATCAGACACTCGGGACGGAATAACCACGAGCAGTACTTC
TRBV3-1/TRBV3-2	TRBJ2-1	once	NA	CASSGTLEGEQFF	TGTGCCAGCAGCGGGACCCTCGAGGGGGAGCAGTTCTTC
TRBV27	TRBJ1-6	NA	NA	CASRFSYNSPLHF	TGTGCCAGCAGGTTCTCCTATAATTCACCCCTCCACTTT
TRBV10-1	TRBJ1-2	NA	NA	CASSEAAGYGYTF	TGCGCCAGCAGTGAGGCTGCGGGCTATGGCTACACCTTC
TRBV2	TRBJ2-3	NA	NA	CASLLSRVKDTQYF	TGTGCCAGCCTTCTGTCCAGGGTGAAAGATACGCAGTATTTT
TRBV15	TRBJ1-3	NA	TRBD1	CATSGDRGLGETIYF	TGTGCCACCAGCGGCGACAGGGGGCTAGGAGAGACCATATATTTT
TRBV12-3/TRBV12-4	TRBJ1-1	NA	NA	CASSSGTREAFF	TGTGCCAGCAGTTCGGGAACACGCGAAGCTTTCTTT
TRBV19	TRBJ2-5	NA	TRBD1	CASSTGQGAQETQYF	TGTGCCAGTAGTACCGGACAGGGGGCTCAAGAGACCCAGTACTTC
TRBV6-5	TRBJ1-2	NA	TRBD1	CASSYDREGYTF	TGTGCCAGCAGTTACGACAGGGAGGGCTACACCTTC
TRBV6-1	TRBJ2-6	NA	TRBD2	CASSERLAGGQSGSGANVLTF	TGTGCCAGCAGTGAAAGACTAGCGGGAGGCCAATCTGGTTCTGGGGCCAACGTCCTGACTTTC
TRBV2	TRBJ2-3	NA	NA	CASSLYGVPSTDTQYF	TGTGCCAGCAGTCTTTACGGAGTCCCTAGCACAGATACGCAGTATTTT
TRBV15	TRBJ2-7	NA	TRBD1	CATSRATGGEEQYF	TGTGCCACCAGCAGAGCGACAGGGGGAGAGGAGCAGTACTTC
TRBV25-1	TRBJ2-5	NA	NA	CASSVNWQETQYF	TGTGCCAGCAGTGTGAACTGGCAAGAGACCCAGTACTTC
TRBV11-2	TRBJ2-3	once	NA	CASSLGSSRALDTQYF	TGTGCCAGCAGCTTAGGGAGTTCTAGAGCGCTAGATACGCAGTATTTT
TRBV18	TRBJ2-1	once	NA	CASSPSVAAYNEQFF	TGTGCCAGCTCACCCTCGGTAGCGGCGTACAATGAGCAGTTCTTC
TRBV19	TRBJ1-1	NA	TRBD1	CASTPTGGRRAFF	TGTGCCAGTACCCCGACAGGGGGCCGGAGAGCTTTCTTT
TRBV23-1	TRBJ1-4	NA	NA	CASSWTAFSTNEKLFF	TGCGCCAGCAGCTGGACGGCCTTTTCAACTAATGAAAAACTGTTTTTT
TRBV3-1/TRBV3-2	TRBJ1-4	NA	NA	CASRLHGGDGEKLFF	TGTGCCAGCAGGCTCCATGGGGGGGATGGCGAAAAACTGTTTTTT
TRBV6-5	TRBJ1-5	NA	NA	CASSPVDQPQHF	TGTGCCAGCAGCCCCGTGGATCAGCCCCAGCATTTT
TRBV5-8	TRBJ2-5	NA	NA	CASSPGGGPGETQYF	TGTGCCAGCAGCCCCGGAGGAGGACCGGGTGAGACCCAGTACTTC
TRBV7-9	TRBJ2-1	NA	TRBD2	CASRNGAGGHNEQFF	TGTGCCAGCAGGAATGGGGCGGGAGGCCACAATGAGCAGTTCTTC
TRBV6-5	TRBJ1-1	NA	NA	CASSYSTGDGTEAFF	TGTGCCAGCAGTTACTCGACGGGGGATGGCACTGAAGCTTTCTTT
TRBV5-6	TRBJ2-7	NA	TRBD1	CASSWGGDRVDKQYF	TGTGCCAGCAGCTGGGGAGGGGACAGGGTCGACAAGCAGTACTTC
TRBV27	TRBJ2-1	once	TRBD2	CASRVAGGPHNEQFF	TGTGCCTCCCGTGTAGCGGGAGGGCCTCACAATGAGCAGTTCTTC
TRBV7-9	TRBJ2-5	NA	TRBD2	CASSYRLAGNQETQYF	TGTGCCAGCAGCTATCGACTAGCGGGGAACCAAGAGACCCAGTACTTC
TRBV25-1	TRBJ2-7	NA	NA	CASSEFRDEQYF	TGTGCCAGCAGTGAATTCAGGGACGAGCAGTACTTC
TRBV5-8	TRBJ1-6	NA	NA	CASSPTLNNSPLHF	TGTGCCAGCAGCCCCACCCTCAATAATTCACCCCTCCACTTT
TRBV15	TRBJ1-6	NA	NA	CATSRRGSYNSPLHF	TGTGCCACCAGCAGACGGGGATCCTATAATTCACCCCTCCACTTT
TRBV27	TRBJ2-7	NA	NA	CATTSVTYEQYF	TGTGCCACAACGAGCGTAACCTACGAGCAGTACTTC
TRBV18	TRBJ1-4	NA	NA	CASSPRAEKLFF	TGTGCCAGCTCACCGAGGGCTGAAAAACTGTTTTTT
TRBV18	TRBJ1-6	NA	NA	CASSLRGIDSPLHF	TGTGCCAGCTCACTACGCGGTATCGATTCACCCCTCCACTTT
TRBV6-2/TRBV6-3	TRBJ2-7	NA	NA	CASSPPTGRMGSNEQYF	TGTGCCAGCAGTCCCCCGACAGGGAGGATGGGGTCCAACGAGCAGTACTTC
TRBV7-9	TRBJ2-1	NA	NA	CASSLGASINEQFF	TGTGCCAGCAGCTTAGGAGCCAGTATTAATGAGCAGTTCTTC
TRBV5-1	TRBJ1-1	NA	NA	CASSLSPAQVSTEAFF	TGCGCCAGCAGCTTATCCCCGGCGCAGGTTAGTACTGAAGCTTTCTTT
TRBV10-3	TRBJ1-5	NA	NA	CAISEGKAPGGNQPQHF	TGTGCCATCAGTGAGGGTAAGGCCCCGGGAGGCAATCAGCCCCAGCATTTT
TRBV7-9	TRBJ2-3	NA	NA	CASSLPGAGTDTQYF	TGTGCCAGCAGCTTACCCGGGGCGGGCACAGATACGCAGTATTTT
TRBV30	TRBJ1-2	NA	NA	CAWRAGGAGYGYTF	TGTGCCTGGAGGGCGGGGGGCGCGGGATATGGCTACACCTTC
TRBV9	TRBJ2-1	NA	NA	CASSRREDEQFF	TGTGCCAGCAGCCGTAGGGAGGATGAGCAGTTCTTC
TRBV5-4	TRBJ2-1	NA	NA	CASSLGGEGGYKEQFF	TGTGCCAGCAGCTTGGGAGGAGAGGGCGGATACAAGGAGCAGTTCTTC
TRBV2	TRBJ1-5	NA	TRBD1	CASSDGGQHGQPQHF	TGTGCCAGCAGTGACGGGGGACAGCACGGTCAGCCCCAGCATTTT
TRBV27	TRBJ2-3	NA	TRBD2	CASSLFAGDFTDTQYF	TGTGCCAGCAGTTTATTCGCGGGGGATTTCACAGATACGCAGTATTTT
TRBV27	TRBJ1-5	NA	NA	CASSPRWGEPAGPQHF	TGTGCCAGCAGTCCCCGCTGGGGGGAGCCCGCGGGGCCCCAGCATTTT
TRBV9	TRBJ2-6	NA	NA	CASSAHNRGANVLTF	TGTGCCAGCAGCGCCCACAACCGTGGGGCCAACGTCCTGACTTTC
TRBV9	TRBJ2-7	once	NA	CASSVVRPYEQYF	TGTGCCAGCAGCGTAGTCAGACCCTACGAGCAGTACTTC
TRBV7-2	TRBJ2-7	NA	TRBD1	CASSIRQGLGLYEQYF	TGTGCCAGCAGCATCAGACAGGGATTGGGATTGTACGAGCAGTACTTC
TRBV29-1	TRBJ2-1	once	TRBD2	CSVEGTSGRYNEQFF	TGCAGCGTTGAAGGGACTAGCGGGAGGTACAATGAGCAGTTCTTC
TRBV18	TRBJ1-1	NA	NA	CASQGIREAEAFF	TGTGCCAGTCAGGGTATCAGGGAAGCTGAAGCTTTCTTT
TRBV19	TRBJ1-6	NA	TRBD1	CASSPRGQNSPLHF	TGTGCCAGTAGTCCCCGGGGACAGAATTCACCCCTCCACTTT
TRBV18	TRBJ2-1	NA	TRBD1	CASSPLIGTVGNEQFF	TGTGCCAGCTCACCCCTGATAGGGACAGTGGGCAATGAGCAGTTCTTC
TRBV6-1	TRBJ1-2	once	TRBD1	CASSPRQGNYGYTF	TGTGCCAGCAGTCCGAGACAGGGTAACTATGGCTACACCTTC
TRBV20-1	TRBJ1-5	NA	NA	CSARLNQPQHF	TGCAGTGCTCGCCTAAATCAGCCCCAGCATTTT
TRBV5-1	TRBJ2-5	few	TRBD2	CASSLRGGGETQYF	TGCGCCAGCAGCTTGAGGGGCGGGGGGGAGACCCAGTACTTC